This TCR beta chain was identified during a study of blood T cell repertoires in COVID-19. The overall study: The study drew acute and convalescent COVID-19 samples from the United States, Italy and Spain. PBMCs, B-cell-depleted T cells, or T cells were the source of the cDNA or gDNA that made up the material.

V lost 0 bases and J lost 0; bases outside the gene matches: 5. The CDR3 totals 17 residues. CDR1 is SGHDT and CDR2 is YYEEEE in the germline V gene. The authors' processing: Amplified reference gene primers provided the basis for estimating nucleated cell counts. Data came from immunoSEQ multiplex PCR; TCRdb stores just in-frame clones and leaves some out. V, J and clone size reflect that table, while D and trimming were determined from the DNA. The data show 45,000 to 65,000 clones, with roughly 87% seen just once and 4% to 6% held by the top ten. The sequence came from an elderly man in a cohort sampled during active COVID-19. Sequencing input: peripheral blood. The rearrangement links TRBV5-6 to TRBJ2-7; 11 bases are a match to TRBD2. CDR3 DNA: TGTGCCAGCAGCTTGGAACTAGCGGGAGTACCCTCCTACGAGCAGTACTTC. Translating gives CASSLELAGVPSYEQYF.